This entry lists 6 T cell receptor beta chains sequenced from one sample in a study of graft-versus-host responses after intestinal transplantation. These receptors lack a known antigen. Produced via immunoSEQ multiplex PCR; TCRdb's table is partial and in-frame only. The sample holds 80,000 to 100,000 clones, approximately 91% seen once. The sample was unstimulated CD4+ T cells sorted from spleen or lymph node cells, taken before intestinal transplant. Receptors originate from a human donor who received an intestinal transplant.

DNA for the CDR3: TGTGCCAGCAGTTTACGATCTCCCGGACAGCCGATCTATGGCTACACCTTC. Translating it yields CASSLRSPGQPIYGYTF. This chain uses TRBV28 with TRBJ1-2, with D perhaps matching TRBD1 (6 bases). The CDR3 is 17 residues long. The V end lost 2 bases, the J end lost 4 bases, and 20 bases lay between the germline ends. Germline V CDR1 and CDR2: MDHEN, SYDVKM.

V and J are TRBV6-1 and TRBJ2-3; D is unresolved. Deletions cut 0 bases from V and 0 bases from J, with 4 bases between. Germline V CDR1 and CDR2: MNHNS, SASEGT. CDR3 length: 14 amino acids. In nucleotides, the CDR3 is TGTGCCAGCAGTGAAGCGGGCAGCACAGATACGCAGTATTTT. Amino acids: CASSEAGSTDTQYF.

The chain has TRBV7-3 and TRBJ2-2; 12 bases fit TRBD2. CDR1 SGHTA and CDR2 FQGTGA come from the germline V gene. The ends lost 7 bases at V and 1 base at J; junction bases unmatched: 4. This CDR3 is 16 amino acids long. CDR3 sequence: CASTKTSGGNTGELFF. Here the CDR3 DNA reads TGTGCCAGCACCAAGACTAGCGGGGGGAACACCGGGGAGCTGTTTTTT.

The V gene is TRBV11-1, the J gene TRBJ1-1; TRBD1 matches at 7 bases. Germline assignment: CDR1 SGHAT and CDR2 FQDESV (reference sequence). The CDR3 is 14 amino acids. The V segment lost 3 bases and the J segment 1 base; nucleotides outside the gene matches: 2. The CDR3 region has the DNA TGTGCCAGCAGCTTCGGACAGGCGAACACTGAAGCTTTCTTT. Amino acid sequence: CASSFGQANTEAFF.

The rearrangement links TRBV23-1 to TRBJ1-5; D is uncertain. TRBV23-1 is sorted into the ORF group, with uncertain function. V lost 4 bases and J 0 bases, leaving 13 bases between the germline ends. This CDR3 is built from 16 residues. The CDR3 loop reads CASSRSTNYSNQPQHF. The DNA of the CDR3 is TGCGCCAGCAGTCGATCTACAAATTATAGCAATCAGCCCCAGCATTTT.

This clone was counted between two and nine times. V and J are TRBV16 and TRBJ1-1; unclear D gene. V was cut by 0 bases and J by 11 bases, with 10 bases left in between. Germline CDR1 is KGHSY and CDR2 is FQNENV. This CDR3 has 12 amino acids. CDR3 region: CASSQSAPRAFF. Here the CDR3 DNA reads TGTGCCAGCAGCCAATCCGCGCCGAGGGCTTTCTTT.